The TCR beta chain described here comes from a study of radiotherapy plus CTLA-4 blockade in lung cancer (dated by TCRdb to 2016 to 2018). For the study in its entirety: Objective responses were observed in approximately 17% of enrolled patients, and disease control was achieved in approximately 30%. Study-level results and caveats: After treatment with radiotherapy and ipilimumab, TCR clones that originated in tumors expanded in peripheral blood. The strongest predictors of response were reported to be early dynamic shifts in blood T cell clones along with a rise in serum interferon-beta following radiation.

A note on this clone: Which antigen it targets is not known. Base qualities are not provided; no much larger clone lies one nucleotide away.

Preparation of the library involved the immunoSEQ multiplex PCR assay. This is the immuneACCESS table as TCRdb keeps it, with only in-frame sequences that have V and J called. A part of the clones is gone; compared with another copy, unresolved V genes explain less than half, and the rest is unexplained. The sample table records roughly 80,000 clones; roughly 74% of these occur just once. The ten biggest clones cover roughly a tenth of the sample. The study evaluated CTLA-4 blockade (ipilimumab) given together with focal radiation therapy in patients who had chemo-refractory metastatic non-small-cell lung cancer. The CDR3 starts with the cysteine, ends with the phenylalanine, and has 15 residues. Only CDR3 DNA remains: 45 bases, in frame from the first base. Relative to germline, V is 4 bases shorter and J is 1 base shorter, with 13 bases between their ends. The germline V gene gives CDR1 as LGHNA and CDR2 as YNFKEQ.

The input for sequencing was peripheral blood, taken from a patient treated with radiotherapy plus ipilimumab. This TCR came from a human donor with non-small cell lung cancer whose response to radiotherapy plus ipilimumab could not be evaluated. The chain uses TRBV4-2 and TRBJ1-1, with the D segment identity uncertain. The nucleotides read TGTGCCAGCAGCCCTCATAACCAGGAGAACACTGAAGCTTTCTTT. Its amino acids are CASSPHNQENTEAFF.